This record concerns one T cell receptor (beta chain) sequence. Its target antigen remains unknown. No base quality information exists; no much larger clone differs at one position. Library prep was done by the immunoSEQ multiplex PCR assay. TCRdb retrieved this table from immuneACCESS and kept in-frame rearrangements only. Not all clones are present; in checked studies, unresolved V genes account for under half, and no reason is known for the remainder. This sample holds some 82,000 clones; 95% to 98% were observed only once. The ten largest clones capture more than 0.15% of the sample. The entry originates in a study of technical replicates of blood from a handful of donors (dated by TCRdb to 2017 to 2019). Trimming takes 11 bases from V and 1 base from J, and the germline ends sit 5 bases apart. CDR1 and CDR2 were assigned from the germline V gene (reference sequence) as LNHDA and SQIVND. Reading from cysteine to phenylalanine, the CDR3 counts 11 amino acids. The CDR3 DNA has 33 bases and is translated from base 1.

The source material was T cells isolated from PBMCs. The receptor chain draws on TRBV19 and TRBJ2-2; no D segment can be confidently identified. The TCR sequence derives from a human donor in good health. Here the CDR3 is given as CAAKNTGELFF. The DNA is as follows: TGTGCCGCGAAGAACACCGGGGAGCTGTTTTTT.